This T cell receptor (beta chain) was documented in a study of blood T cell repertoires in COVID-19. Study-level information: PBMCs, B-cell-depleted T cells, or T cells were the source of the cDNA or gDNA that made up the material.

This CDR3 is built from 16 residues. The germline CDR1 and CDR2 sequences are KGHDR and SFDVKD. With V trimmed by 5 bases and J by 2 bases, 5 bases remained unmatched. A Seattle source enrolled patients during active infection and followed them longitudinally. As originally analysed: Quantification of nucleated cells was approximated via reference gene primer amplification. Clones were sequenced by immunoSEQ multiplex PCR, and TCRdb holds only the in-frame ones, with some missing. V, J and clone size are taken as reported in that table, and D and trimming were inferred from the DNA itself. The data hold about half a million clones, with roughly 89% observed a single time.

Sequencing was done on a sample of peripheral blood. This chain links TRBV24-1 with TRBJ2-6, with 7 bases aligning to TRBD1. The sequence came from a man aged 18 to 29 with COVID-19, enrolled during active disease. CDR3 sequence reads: CATSAPDRAGANVLTF. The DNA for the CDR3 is TGTGCCACCAGTGCCCCCGACAGGGCTGGGGCCAACGTCCTGACTTTC.